This entry describes one T cell receptor (beta chain). This clone was seen a handful of times. Which antigen it targets is not known. Base qualities are not recorded, but no much larger clone differs from it by a single base. This sample was taken from a study of beta chain features in type 1 diabetes (dated by TCRdb to the late 2010s). With respect to the entire study: Mean age, gender distribution, total cell number and subset yield did not differ between patients and healthy donors. A total of 90 million to 120 million sorted cells were examined across all samples, and a strong correlation was observed between cell number per subset and RNA yield. Regulatory and stem cell-like memory subsets were isolated from only 8 patients and about eight healthy donors, whereas naive and central memory subsets came from all 30 or so donors. In the study, TCRB repertoires of sorted circulating CD4+ T cell subsets from recently diagnosed type 1 diabetes patients were compared with those of matched healthy donors.

The entire amount of isolated RNA was reverse transcribed using the High Capacity cDNA Reverse Transcription Kit, so the sequenced TCRB transcripts were expressed ones. Deep immunoSEQ sequencing was applied to naive, central memory and regulatory T cell samples, giving an average of about 3.7 million total reads per sample. After sorted cells were lysed in RLT buffer, RNA was extracted with DNase-treated RNeasy Micro or Mini kits, with the choice depending on cell number. Each cell subset was processed on its own to prevent cross-contamination, while patient and healthy donor samples were processed together. The immunoSEQ multiplex PCR was used to amplify TCRB sequences from cDNA, generating 87-bp fragments that spanned the CDR3 region. The amplicons were sequenced using the Illumina HiSeq platform. In the authors' own workflow: PCR bias was corrected computationally using synthetic template baselines, and reads within Hamming distance 2 were collapsed, with unmergeable singletons discarded. By aligning reads against IMGT, V, D and J genes, CDR3 length, and insertions or deletions at six rearrangement sites were assigned. Within each subset, clonotype counts were normalized to sorted cell number, after which true diversity and Gini coefficients were computed with the tcR R package. The overlap coefficient, calculated on TCRB nucleotide sequences, was used to quantify repertoire sharing. Out-of-frame TCRB sequences from naive cells were analyzed to stand in for the pre-selection repertoire. The table comes from immuneACCESS by way of TCRdb, which keeps in-frame sequences with V and J called. Part of the clones is missing from these tables; in studies checked, under half for an unresolved V gene and the rest for unknown reasons. V and J calls and clone size are copied from that table; D and trimming were computed from the DNA. This sample lists hundreds of thousands of clones; roughly 13% were detected once. Around 0.01% of the sample is taken by the ten largest.

A single peripheral blood draw of around 120 mL on average was collected from each donor into heparinised tubes. Using a panel that included CD45RO, CCR7, CD25, CD127, CD95 and CD27, naive, central memory, regulatory and stem cell-like memory CD4+ T cells were sorted on a BD FACSAria II. A purity above 98% was achieved for all sorted populations. PBMCs were isolated immediately by Lymphoprep density gradient centrifugation and stained directly without culture. So that batch effects would be minimized, each experiment stained and sorted samples in pairs, pairing one healthy donor with one patient. Study-level results and caveats: Because cDNA was sequenced instead of genomic DNA, highly expressing activated cells could be over-represented, though the groups showed no difference in activation or CD3 levels. Shorter templates might be favored by PCR, yet because patient and control samples were amplified and corrected together, any such skew would affect both groups equally. Naive, central memory and regulatory TCRB repertoires appeared more similar among patients than among healthy donors. Because small numbers of individuals were included in the HLA sub-analyses, any influence of HLA type on TCRB rearrangement was left unresolved. Fewer insertions and more nucleotide deletions at VDJ recombination sites were observed in patients with type 1 diabetes, implying thymic rearrangement abnormalities. A moderate but significant shortening of TCRB CDR3 length was observed in type 1 diabetes patients in all four CD4+ subsets.

From the cysteine up to the phenylalanine, the CDR3 has a length of 13 residues. This entry keeps only the CDR3 DNA: 39 bases, framed from base 1. At the junction V is shortened by 0 bases and J by 13 bases, with 13 bases in between. CDR1 and CDR2 (SGDLS, YYNGEE) derive from the germline V gene. The sequence joins TRBV9 to TRBJ1-4; a weak D assignment points to TRBD1 (5 bases agree). The sequence came from a woman aged 18-29 years with type 1 diabetes. The sample was naive CD4+ T cells from blood. The intended sense of this specimen's cell subset or site label: true naive CD4+ T cells. CDR3 reads: CASSVEIQGGLFF. The nucleotides read TGTGCCAGCAGCGTAGAGATTCAGGGTGGACTGTTTTTT.